This T cell receptor beta chain was retrieved from a study of T-cell reconstitution after alpha-beta-depleted transplantation in children. The CDR3 consists of 18 residues. V lost 0 bases and J lost 2, with 18 bases in between. Germline loops: CDR1 SGHRS, CDR2 YFSETQ. Unique molecular identifiers featured in how the TCRbeta library was prepared. Each CDR3 protein gets one entry after TCRdb re-called the PCR reads with MiXCR. In the table there are a few hundred thousand distinct CDR3 sequences, around 15% of which are singletons. The sample in question was PBMCs, mostly from graft donor cells, obtained 360 days after TCRalphabeta/CD19-depleted stem cell transplant. This TCR came from a boy younger than two who had a stem cell transplant for Wiskott-Aldrich syndrome, so the T cells may come from the graft donor. The chain is built from TRBV5-1 and TRBJ2-1; perhaps TRBD2 as D (6 bases). The CDR3 nucleotides are TGCGCCAGCAGCTTGGCCATTATAGCTGGCGGGACCTACAATGAGCAGTTCTTC. It yields the protein CASSLAIIAGGTYNEQFF.